This TCR beta chain was sequenced in a study of identical twins. TCRdb ran MiXCR on the 5' RACE reads and lists one entry per CDR3 protein. The sample consists of about 570,000 distinct CDR3 sequences, nearly 10% of them appearing once. This clonotype came up a few times. Its antigen remains unknown. Study outcomes and limitations: Compared with unrelated sharing, twin-shared out-of-frame alpha sequences had more low-probability sequences. Monozygotic twin pairs showed more out-of-frame TCR alpha sharing than models estimated. Beta out-of-frame twin sharing showed a weaker excess.

Per the germline V gene, CDR1 is SGHNT and CDR2 is YYREEE (reference sequence). The V and J ends lost 4 bases and 2 bases, in that order; junction bases with no gene match: 7. The CDR3 covers 16 residues. Another study also made use of these data, one on yellow fever vaccine responses in identical twins.

The receptor's source is a woman between 18 and 29 years old in good health. Input material: PBMCs. The V call is TRBV5-4, the J call TRBJ2-5, with 11 bases identical to TRBD2. The CDR3 coding sequence is TGTGCCAGCAGCCCCGGGACTAGCGGAGCTCAAGAGACCCAGTACTTC. Translation: CASSPGTSGAQETQYF.